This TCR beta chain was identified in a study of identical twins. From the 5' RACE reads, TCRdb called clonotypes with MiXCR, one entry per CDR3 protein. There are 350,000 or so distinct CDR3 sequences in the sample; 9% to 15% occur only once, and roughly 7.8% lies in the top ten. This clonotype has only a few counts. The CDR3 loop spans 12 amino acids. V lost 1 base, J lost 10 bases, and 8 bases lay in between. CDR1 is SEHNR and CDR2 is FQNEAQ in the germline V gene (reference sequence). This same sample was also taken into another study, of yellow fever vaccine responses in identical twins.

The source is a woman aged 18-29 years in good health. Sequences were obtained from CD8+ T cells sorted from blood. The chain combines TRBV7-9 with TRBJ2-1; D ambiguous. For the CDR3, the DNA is TGTGCCAGCAGCTTAGAGACTGAGGAGCAGTTCTTC. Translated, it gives CASSLETEEQFF. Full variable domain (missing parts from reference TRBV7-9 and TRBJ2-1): DTGVSQNPRHKITKRGQNVTFRCDPISEHNRLYWYRQTLGQGPEFLTYFQNEAQLEKSRLLSDRFSAERPKGSFSTLEIQRTEQGDSAMYLCASSLETEEQFFGPGTRLTVL.